This TCR beta chain emerged from a study of T cells in localized non-small cell lung cancer. J was trimmed by 3 bases and V by 6 bases; bases with no gene match: 11. Per the germline V gene, CDR1 is MNHNS and CDR2 is SASEGT. There are 15 residues in the CDR3. A note on this clone: As yet, its antigen is unknown.

The study's findings and limits: In the blood, greater T cell density corresponded to longer overall survival. Uninvolved adjacent lung had higher T cell clonality than tumor and all other tissues.

Clones were sequenced by immunoSEQ multiplex PCR, and TCRdb holds only the in-frame ones, with some missing. Of more than 10,000 clones detected, over 65% appear once; the ten largest clones hold roughly 28%. Source: peripheral blood, taken before any cancer treatment. The clonotype was recovered from a male donor aged 60 or older with stage I squamous cell lung carcinoma. This sequence joins TRBV6-1 and TRBJ2-7, with 7 nucleotides matching TRBD2. The CDR3 bases are TGTGCCAGCAGCCCCATCCTAGCGGACATCTACGAGCAGTACTTC. Translation: CASSPILADIYEQYF.